This TCR beta chain is drawn from a study of shared clonotypes between healthy human individuals. This CDR3 spans 13 amino acids. With V trimmed by 7 bases and J by 6 bases, 6 bases remained unmatched. Germline CDR1 reads MNHNS; CDR2 reads SASEGT. As defined, naive CD8 cells were CD45RO-negative and positively selected for CCR7, with terminally differentiated effector memory CD45RA+ cells excluded. Using immunoSEQ multiplex PCR, the repertoire was profiled, and TCRdb retains in-frame clones only, with some absent. The repertoire has fewer than 1 million clones, 96% of them found once; the top ten carry around 0.25%.

The chain uses TRBV6-1 and TRBJ2-1, with 7 positions matching TRBD2. The sequence was collected from a man aged 25-45 years in good health. Sample: naive CD8+ T cells sorted from blood. DNA of the CDR3: TGTGCCAGCAAGGCGGGAGTGATCAATGAGCAGTTCTTC. This encodes CASKAGVINEQFF.